This T cell receptor beta chain was retrieved from a study of T cells after yellow fever vaccination. Study overall: Any fraction with a low cell number was prepared using SMART-Seq v4 Ultra Low Input.

CDR3 length: 13 residues. V was cut by 0 bases and J by 6 bases, with 8 bases left in between. In germline, CDR1 is LNHNV, CDR2 YYDKDF (reference sequence). TCRdb reanalysed the 5' RACE reads using MiXCR and keeps one entry per CDR3 protein. The sample lists 40,000 to 50,000 distinct CDR3 sequences; 5.5% to 8% were seen once. The study's findings and limits: Within FACS-sorted repertoires, abundant clonotypes contaminating from the bulk population could be present. A small proportion of clonotypes was detected in both the CD4 and CD8 compartments.

This clonotype was counted ten times or more. The chain uses TRBV15 and TRBJ1-1, with no clear D. This receptor was taken from a man aged 30 to 45 who received the YFV17D yellow fever vaccine. The specimen was PBMCs, either bulk or a sorted T-cell subset (CD4+, CD8+, memory, or dextramer-sorted; not recorded which), collected 45 days after the yellow fever booster vaccination. The CDR3 region is CATSRDYGAEAFF. Here the CDR3 DNA reads TGTGCCACCAGCAGAGATTACGGGGCTGAAGCTTTCTTT.